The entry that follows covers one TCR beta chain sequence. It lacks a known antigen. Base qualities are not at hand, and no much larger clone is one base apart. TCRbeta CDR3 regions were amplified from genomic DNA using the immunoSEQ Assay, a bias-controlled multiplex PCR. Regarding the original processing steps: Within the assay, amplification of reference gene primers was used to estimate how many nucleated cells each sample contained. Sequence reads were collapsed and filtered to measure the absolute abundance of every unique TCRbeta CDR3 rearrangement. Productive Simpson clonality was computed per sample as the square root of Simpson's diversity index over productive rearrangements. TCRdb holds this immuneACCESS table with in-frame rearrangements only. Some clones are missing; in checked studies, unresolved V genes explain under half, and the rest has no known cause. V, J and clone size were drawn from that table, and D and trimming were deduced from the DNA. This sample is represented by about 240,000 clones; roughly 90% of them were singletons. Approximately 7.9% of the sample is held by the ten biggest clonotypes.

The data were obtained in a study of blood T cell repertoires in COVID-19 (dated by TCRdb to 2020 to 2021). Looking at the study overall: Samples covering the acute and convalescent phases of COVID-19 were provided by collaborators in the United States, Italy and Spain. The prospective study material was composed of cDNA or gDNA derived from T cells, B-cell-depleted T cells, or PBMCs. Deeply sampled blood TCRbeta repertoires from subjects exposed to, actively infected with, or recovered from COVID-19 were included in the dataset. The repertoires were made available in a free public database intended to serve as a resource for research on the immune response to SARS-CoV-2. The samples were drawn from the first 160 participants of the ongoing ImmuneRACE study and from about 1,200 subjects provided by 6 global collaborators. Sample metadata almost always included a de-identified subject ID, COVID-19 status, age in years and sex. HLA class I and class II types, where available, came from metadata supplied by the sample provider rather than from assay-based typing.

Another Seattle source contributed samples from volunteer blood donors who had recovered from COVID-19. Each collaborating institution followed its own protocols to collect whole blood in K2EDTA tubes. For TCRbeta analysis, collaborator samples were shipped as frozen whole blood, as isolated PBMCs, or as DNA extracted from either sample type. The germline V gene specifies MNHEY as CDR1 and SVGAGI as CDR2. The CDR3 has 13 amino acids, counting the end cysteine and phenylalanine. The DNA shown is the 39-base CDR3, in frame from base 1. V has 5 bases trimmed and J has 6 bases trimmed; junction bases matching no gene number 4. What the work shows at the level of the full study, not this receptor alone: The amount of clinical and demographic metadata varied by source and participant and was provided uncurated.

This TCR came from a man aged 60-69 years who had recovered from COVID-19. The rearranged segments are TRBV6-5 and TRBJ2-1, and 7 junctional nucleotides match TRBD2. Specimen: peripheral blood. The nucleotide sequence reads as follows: TGTGCCAGCAGTCGCGGGAGTCCCAATGAGCAGTTCTTC. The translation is CASSRGSPNEQFF.